Listed below are T cell receptor beta chains from one sample, sequenced in a study of cytomegalovirus exposure and HLA in healthy donors. The data were produced by immunoSEQ multiplex PCR, yet TCRdb's version contains in-frame clones alone and is incomplete. In all, the sample yields 200,000 to 250,000 clones. The specimen was PBMCs. These receptors were collected from a woman in her twenties or thirties in good health and CMV-seropositive. Both conserved end residues are part of each CDR3. Each record gives: CDR3 length, V gene, J gene, D gene, CDR3 protein, CDR3 DNA. The D gene is left open where the match is weak.

CDR3 length: 13
V gene: TRBV27
J gene: TRBJ1-4
D gene: NA
CDR3 protein: CASRGRANEKLFF
CDR3 DNA: TGTGCCAGCAGGGGCAGGGCAAATGAAAAACTGTTTTTT

CDR3 length: 16
V gene: TRBV11-3
J gene: TRBJ2-5
D gene: TRBD1
CDR3 protein: CASSFRSGGVQETQYF
CDR3 DNA: TGTGCCAGCAGCTTCAGGTCAGGGGGAGTCCAAGAGACCCAGTACTTC

CDR3 length: 15
V gene: TRBV5-6
J gene: TRBJ2-3
D gene: NA
CDR3 protein: CASSPQAGSTDTQYF
CDR3 DNA: TGTGCCAGCAGCCCTCAGGCGGGGTCCACAGATACGCAGTATTTT

CDR3 length: 15
V gene: TRBV15
J gene: TRBJ2-3
D gene: NA
CDR3 protein: CATSRARESTDTQYF
CDR3 DNA: TGTGCCACCAGCAGAGCCCGCGAGAGCACAGATACGCAGTATTTT

CDR3 length: 16
V gene: TRBV27
J gene: TRBJ2-7
D gene: TRBD2
CDR3 protein: CASSSETSAIEYEQYF
CDR3 DNA: TGTGCCAGCAGTTCCGAGACTAGCGCCATTGAGTACGAGCAGTACTTC

CDR3 length: 15
V gene: TRBV5-8
J gene: TRBJ1-1
D gene: TRBD1
CDR3 protein: CASSLGSTGGTEAFF
CDR3 DNA: TGTGCCAGCAGCTTGGGTTCTACAGGGGGCACTGAAGCTTTCTTT

CDR3 length: 13
V gene: TRBV5-1
J gene: TRBJ2-1
D gene: TRBD2
CDR3 protein: CASSPGLADEQFF
CDR3 DNA: TGCGCCAGCAGCCCGGGACTAGCGGATGAGCAGTTCTTC

CDR3 length: 15
V gene: TRBV7-8
J gene: TRBJ2-7
D gene: TRBD1
CDR3 protein: CASSSRQGATKGQYF
CDR3 DNA: TGTGCCAGCAGCTCTCGACAGGGAGCCACGAAGGGGCAGTACTTC

CDR3 length: 14
V gene: TRBV7-2
J gene: TRBJ1-4
D gene: NA
CDR3 protein: CASSLGLRNEKLFF
CDR3 DNA: TGTGCCAGCAGCTTGGGACTTCGAAATGAAAAACTGTTTTTT

CDR3 length: 15
V gene: TRBV6-6
J gene: TRBJ2-1
D gene: NA
CDR3 protein: CASSQLDTFYNEQFF
CDR3 DNA: TGTGCCAGCAGCCAACTAGATACTTTCTACAATGAGCAGTTCTTC

CDR3 length: 17
V gene: TRBV7-2
J gene: TRBJ2-2
D gene: TRBD2
CDR3 protein: CASSWRLAGQPNGELFF
CDR3 DNA: TGTGCCAGCAGCTGGAGACTAGCGGGACAGCCTAACGGGGAGCTGTTTTTT

CDR3 length: 13
V gene: TRBV19
J gene: TRBJ2-4
D gene: NA
CDR3 protein: CASIGVAKNIQYF
CDR3 DNA: TGTGCCAGTATCGGGGTAGCCAAAAACATTCAGTACTTC

CDR3 length: 14
V gene: TRBV5-1
J gene: TRBJ2-7
D gene: TRBD1
CDR3 protein: CASRTSGQGGEQYF
CDR3 DNA: TGCGCCAGCAGGACGTCCGGACAGGGGGGCGAGCAGTACTTC

CDR3 length: 18
V gene: TRBV5-1
J gene: TRBJ2-6
D gene: TRBD1
CDR3 protein: CASSFSGQHYSGANVLTF
CDR3 DNA: TGCGCCAGCAGCTTTTCGGGACAGCATTACTCTGGGGCCAACGTCCTGACTTTC

CDR3 length: 15
V gene: TRBV18
J gene: TRBJ2-2
D gene: TRBD2
CDR3 protein: CASSSGTSDLGELFF
CDR3 DNA: TGTGCCAGCTCATCCGGGACTAGCGATCTCGGGGAGCTGTTTTTT

CDR3 length: 14
V gene: TRBV28
J gene: TRBJ2-7
D gene: TRBD1
CDR3 protein: CASSRTGYSYEQYF
CDR3 DNA: TGTGCCAGCAGCCGGACAGGGTACTCCTACGAGCAGTACTTC

CDR3 length: 13
V gene: TRBV7-9
J gene: TRBJ2-5
D gene: TRBD1
CDR3 protein: CASSRDSPETQYF
CDR3 DNA: TGTGCCAGCAGCCGGGACAGCCCGGAGACCCAGTACTTC

CDR3 length: 15
V gene: TRBV2
J gene: TRBJ2-1
D gene: TRBD2
CDR3 protein: CASSERGGRGNEQFF
CDR3 DNA: TGTGCCAGCAGTGAACGGGGGGGCCGGGGCAATGAGCAGTTCTTC

CDR3 length: 13
V gene: TRBV9
J gene: TRBJ1-6
D gene: NA
CDR3 protein: CASSSRQNSPLHF
CDR3 DNA: TGTGCCAGCAGCTCCAGACAGAATTCACCCCTCCACTTT

CDR3 length: 13
V gene: TRBV7-2
J gene: TRBJ1-5
D gene: NA
CDR3 protein: CASSLRGNQPQHF
CDR3 DNA: TGTGCCAGCAGCTTGCGAGGGAATCAGCCCCAGCATTTT

CDR3 length: 12
V gene: TRBV5-1
J gene: TRBJ2-5
D gene: TRBD1
CDR3 protein: CASSSDYRGQYF
CDR3 DNA: TGCGCCAGCAGCTCAGACTACAGGGGACAGTACTTC

CDR3 length: 16
V gene: TRBV19
J gene: TRBJ2-7
D gene: NA
CDR3 protein: CASSIRSPRWGDEQYF
CDR3 DNA: TGTGCCAGTAGTATCAGGAGCCCCCGGTGGGGCGACGAGCAGTACTTC

CDR3 length: 16
V gene: TRBV4-1
J gene: TRBJ2-7
D gene: TRBD2
CDR3 protein: CASSQTSGRASYEQYF
CDR3 DNA: TGCGCCAGCAGCCAAACTAGCGGGAGGGCCTCCTACGAGCAGTACTTC

CDR3 length: 12
V gene: TRBV27
J gene: TRBJ2-7
D gene: NA
CDR3 protein: CASRSNSYEQYF
CDR3 DNA: TGTGCCAGCAGATCCAACTCCTACGAGCAGTACTTC

CDR3 length: 17
V gene: TRBV14
J gene: TRBJ2-3
D gene: TRBD2
CDR3 protein: CASSQDVLRGARNTQYF
CDR3 DNA: TGTGCCAGCAGCCAAGATGTACTGCGGGGGGCTCGAAATACGCAGTATTTT

CDR3 length: 15
V gene: TRBV5-1
J gene: TRBJ2-1
D gene: NA
CDR3 protein: CASSLSGVAYNEQFF
CDR3 DNA: TGCGCCAGCAGCTTATCCGGGGTTGCCTACAATGAGCAGTTCTTC

CDR3 length: 13
V gene: TRBV11-2
J gene: TRBJ1-5
D gene: NA
CDR3 protein: CASRLSVYQPQHF
CDR3 DNA: TGTGCCAGCAGGTTGTCAGTGTATCAGCCCCAGCATTTT

CDR3 length: 12
V gene: TRBV18
J gene: TRBJ2-7
D gene: NA
CDR3 protein: CASSLDSSEQYF
CDR3 DNA: TGTGCCAGCTCACTGGACTCGAGCGAGCAGTACTTC